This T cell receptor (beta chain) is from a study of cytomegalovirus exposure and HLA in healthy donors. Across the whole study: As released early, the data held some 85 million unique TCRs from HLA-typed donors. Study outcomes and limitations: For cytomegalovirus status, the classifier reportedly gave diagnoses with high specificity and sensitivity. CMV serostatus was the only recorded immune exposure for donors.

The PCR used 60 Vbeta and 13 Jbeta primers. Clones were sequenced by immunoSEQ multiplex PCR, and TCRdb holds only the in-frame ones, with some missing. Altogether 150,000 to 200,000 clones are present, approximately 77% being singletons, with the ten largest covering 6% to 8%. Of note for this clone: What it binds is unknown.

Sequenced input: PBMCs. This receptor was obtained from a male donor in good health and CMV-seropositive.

The CDR3 DNA sequence: TGTGCCAGCAGCCCTTCCTTTCGGGGGGGGAATGAGCAGTTCTTC. Translating it yields CASSPSFRGGNEQFF. The rearrangement links TRBV7-3 to TRBJ2-1; 8 nucleotides line up with TRBD2. With 5 bases clipped from V and 7 bases from J, the junction kept 10 bases outside the gene matches. CDR3 length: 15 amino acids. The germline gives CDR1 SGHTA, CDR2 FQGTGA.